The rows below give T cell receptor beta chains drawn from one sample of a study of T cell responses to AZD1222 COVID-19 vaccine. Sequenced by immunoSEQ multiplex PCR; TCRdb stores in-frame clones only, minus some. The data contain some 150,000 clones, around 94% of them seen just once; the ten biggest clones take up 1.3%. Source: peripheral blood, taken on day 0 of AZD1222 vaccination. All receptors come from an adult in good health. CDR3s include the opening cysteine and the closing phenylalanine or tryptophan. The order of the fields is V gene, clone size, D gene, J gene, CDR3 protein, CDR3 DNA. The D gene is left open where the match is weak. For some rows the clone size is stated as once, few or many, or as a class when expanded; others skip it.

>TRBV5-5|once|TRBD1|TRBJ2-2
CASSFGTGNTGELFF
TGTGCCAGCAGCTTTGGGACAGGGAACACCGGGGAGCTGTTTTTT
>TRBV19|-|TRBD1|TRBJ1-1
CASSSTGLYTEAFF
TGTGCCAGTAGTTCGACAGGGCTGTACACTGAAGCTTTCTTT
>TRBV7-9|-|-|TRBJ1-1
CASSLALDSNTEAFF
TGTGCCAGCAGCTTAGCCCTGGATTCGAACACTGAAGCTTTCTTT
>TRBV2|-|TRBD2|TRBJ2-1
CASSGTGGYNEQFF
TGTGCCAGCAGTGGGACGGGAGGCTACAATGAGCAGTTCTTC
>TRBV11-2|once|-|TRBJ2-1
CASSLLLGSSYNEQFF
TGTGCCAGCAGCTTACTTCTCGGTAGCTCCTACAATGAGCAGTTCTTC
>TRBV6-5|-|-|TRBJ1-1
CASRPGGVLNTEAFF
TGTGCCAGCAGGCCCGGGGGTGTCTTGAACACTGAAGCTTTCTTT
>TRBV29-1|-|-|TRBJ1-2
CSVELRVGDPYGYTF
TGCAGCGTTGAGCTTAGGGTAGGGGACCCCTATGGCTACACCTTC
>TRBV27|-|-|TRBJ1-1
CASSLAGAGNTEAFF
TGTGCCAGCAGTTTGGCCGGGGCCGGGAACACTGAAGCTTTCTTT
>TRBV19|-|-|TRBJ1-2
CASSQGAGYTF
TGTGCCAGTAGCCAAGGGGCCGGCTACACCTTC
>TRBV2|-|TRBD2|TRBJ2-1
CASKASGGFNEQFF
TGTGCCAGCAAGGCTAGCGGGGGTTTCAATGAGCAGTTCTTC
>TRBV6-2/TRBV6-3|-|TRBD2|TRBJ2-1
CASSRPLAGEQFF
TGTGCCAGCAGCCGCCCCCTAGCGGGAGAGCAGTTCTTC
>TRBV4-3|-|-|TRBJ2-5
CASSQVGEEWPQYF
TGCGCCAGCAGCCAAGTGGGAGAGGAATGGCCCCAGTACTTC
>TRBV15|-|TRBD1|TRBJ1-4
CATSRMGQETEKLFF
TGTGCCACCAGCAGAATGGGACAGGAAACCGAAAAACTGTTTTTT
>TRBV5-1|-|-|TRBJ2-3
CASSLALITDTQYF
TGCGCCAGCAGCTTGGCCCTGATCACAGATACGCAGTATTTT
>TRBV9|-|TRBD2|TRBJ2-1
CASSVFAGARDEQFF
TGTGCCAGCAGCGTGTTCGCGGGAGCTCGGGATGAGCAGTTCTTC
>TRBV3-1/TRBV3-2|once|TRBD2|TRBJ2-1
CASSQSTSGTRGYNEQFF
TGTGCCAGCAGCCAATCGACTAGCGGGACAAGGGGCTACAATGAGCAGTTCTTC
>TRBV4-1|-|TRBD1|TRBJ1-2
CASSQDPAAGQGSGYTF
TGCGCCAGCAGCCAAGACCCCGCGGCGGGACAGGGAAGCGGCTACACCTTC
>TRBV7-6|-|-|TRBJ2-3
CASSSIPQYPDTQYF
TGTGCCAGCAGCTCGATACCCCAATACCCAGATACGCAGTATTTT
>TRBV18|-|-|TRBJ2-2
CASSPRGGPGELFF
TGTGCCAGCTCACCACGGGGTGGACCCGGGGAGCTGTTTTTT
>TRBV20-1|-|TRBD1|TRBJ1-4
CSACAGGSEKLFF
TGCAGTGCTTGTGCAGGGGGGAGTGAAAAACTGTTTTTT
>TRBV5-1|-|TRBD2|TRBJ2-3
CASSLGLAGARGTDTQYF
TGCGCCAGCAGCTTGGGACTAGCGGGAGCAAGGGGCACAGATACGCAGTATTTT
>TRBV5-1|-|TRBD1|TRBJ1-3
CASSLVDRGNSGNTIYF
TGCGCCAGCAGTCTGGTCGACAGGGGGAACTCTGGAAACACCATATATTTT
>TRBV29-1|-|-|TRBJ2-1
CSVGTGEQFF
TGCAGCGTTGGGACTGGTGAGCAGTTCTTC
>TRBV10-3|-|TRBD2|TRBJ2-1
CAISESASGRSDEQFF
TGTGCCATCAGTGAGTCCGCTAGCGGGAGGAGTGATGAGCAGTTCTTC
>TRBV7-2|-|TRBD1|TRBJ2-3
CASSLYRQGVGDTQYF
TGTGCCAGCAGCTTGTATCGACAGGGGGTAGGAGATACGCAGTATTTT
>TRBV7-2|-|TRBD1|TRBJ1-4
CASSLGDTGARLFF
TGTGCCAGCAGCTTAGGGGACACAGGGGCGCGGCTGTTTTTT
>TRBV28|once|TRBD1|TRBJ1-4
CASRETGPPNEKLFF
TGTGCCAGCAGAGAGACAGGGCCACCCAATGAAAAACTGTTTTTT
>TRBV27|-|TRBD2|TRBJ2-1
CASSSLAGGPRNEQFF
TGTGCCAGCAGTTCGCTAGCGGGGGGGCCGAGAAATGAGCAGTTCTTC
>TRBV7-9|-|-|TRBJ1-1
CASSPWAEADTEAFF
TGTGCCAGCAGCCCCTGGGCCGAGGCGGACACTGAAGCTTTCTTT
>TRBV7-9|-|TRBD1|TRBJ1-1
CASSLASGTGFWNTEAFF
TGTGCCAGCAGCTTAGCTTCCGGGACAGGGTTTTGGAACACTGAAGCTTTCTTT
>TRBV7-9|-|-|TRBJ1-1
CASSLSGNEAFF
TGTGCCAGCAGCTTATCCGGGAATGAAGCTTTCTTT
>TRBV21-1|-|-|TRBJ1-4
CACSNWRANEKLFF
TGTGCCTGCTCGAACTGGAGGGCTAATGAAAAACTGTTTTTT
>TRBV4-2|-|-|TRBJ2-1
CASSQGGEQFF
TGTGCCAGCAGCCAGGGGGGCGAGCAGTTCTTC
>TRBV19|-|TRBD1|TRBJ1-2
CASSIQGTGAGYTF
TGTGCCAGTAGTATCCAAGGGACAGGGGCTGGCTACACCTTC
>TRBV19|-|TRBD2|TRBJ2-2
CASRIAGGPGELFF
TGTGCCAGTAGAATAGCGGGAGGGCCCGGGGAGCTGTTTTTT
>TRBV9|-|TRBD1|TRBJ1-5
CASSVGTGGGQPQHF
TGTGCCAGCAGCGTAGGGACAGGCGGCGGGCAGCCCCAGCATTTT
>TRBV5-1|-|-|TRBJ1-1
CASSFPGTSEAFF
TGCGCCAGCAGCTTCCCCGGGACATCTGAAGCTTTCTTT
>TRBV5-1|once|-|TRBJ2-2
CASYSLGGELFF
TGCGCCAGCTACTCGCTTGGCGGGGAGCTGTTTTTT
>TRBV7-9|-|-|TRBJ1-4
CASSLEGWGEKLFF
TGTGCCAGCAGCTTAGAGGGATGGGGTGAAAAACTGTTTTTT
>TRBV18|-|-|TRBJ1-2
CASSLLRQENYGYTF
TGTGCCAGCTCACTGCTGAGACAGGAAAACTATGGCTACACCTTC
>TRBV19|-|TRBD1|TRBJ1-2
CASCPGQRLTNYGYTF
TGTGCCAGCTGCCCGGGACAGCGACTCACTAACTATGGCTACACCTTC
>TRBV19|-|-|TRBJ1-1
CASSRTGMNTEAFF
TGTGCCAGTAGTAGGACGGGAATGAACACTGAAGCTTTCTTT
>TRBV6-1|once|-|TRBJ1-5
CASSGYTAGGNQPQHF
TGTGCCAGCAGTGGGTACACGGCCGGCGGCAATCAGCCCCAGCATTTT
>TRBV12-5|-|-|TRBJ2-1
CASAGVVSYNEQFF
TGTGCTAGTGCGGGGGTGGTGTCCTACAATGAGCAGTTCTTC
>TRBV9|-|-|TRBJ1-1
CASSVGALNTEAFF
TGTGCCAGCAGCGTAGGGGCCTTGAACACTGAAGCTTTCTTT
>TRBV18|-|TRBD1|TRBJ2-1
CASSPPKGAKDNEQFF
TGTGCCAGCTCACCACCGAAGGGGGCAAAGGACAATGAGCAGTTCTTC
>TRBV18|-|-|TRBJ1-2
CASSPSGTTNYGYTF
TGTGCCAGCTCACCATCCGGGACAACTAACTATGGCTACACCTTC
>TRBV18|-|-|TRBJ1-6
CASSPGLNSPLHF
TGTGCCAGCTCACCAGGTCTGAATTCACCCCTCCACTTT
>TRBV18|-|TRBD1|TRBJ2-5
CASSPKDRGRETQYF
TGTGCCAGCTCACCAAAGGACAGGGGGAGAGAGACCCAGTACTTC
>TRBV10-3|-|-|TRBJ1-4
CAIWTERIEKLFF
TGTGCCATCTGGACGGAGAGAATTGAAAAACTGTTTTTT
>TRBV5-3|few|-|TRBJ2-4
CATQPSGRLLNIQYF
TGTGCCACACAACCCTCCGGAAGGCTACTAAACATTCAGTACTTC
>TRBV7-2|-|TRBD2|TRBJ2-1
CASSPAGGLNEQFF
TGTGCCAGCAGCCCCGCGGGAGGTTTGAATGAGCAGTTCTTC